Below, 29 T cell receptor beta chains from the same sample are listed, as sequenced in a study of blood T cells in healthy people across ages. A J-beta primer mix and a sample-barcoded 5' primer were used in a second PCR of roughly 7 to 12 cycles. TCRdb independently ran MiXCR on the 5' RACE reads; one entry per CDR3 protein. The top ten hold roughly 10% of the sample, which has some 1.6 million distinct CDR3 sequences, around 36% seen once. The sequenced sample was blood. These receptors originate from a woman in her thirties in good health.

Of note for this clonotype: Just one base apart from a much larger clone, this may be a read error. CDR3 nucleotide sequence: TGCAGCGGGGCCGACCCACTCTGGGAGACCCAGTACTTC. Amino acids: CSGADPLWETQYF. The chain recombines TRBV29-1 with TRBJ2-7; D not resolved. The DNA end is a closer match to TRBJ2-5, so the J assignment may be wrong. The germline gives CDR1 SQVTM, CDR2 ANQGSEA. This CDR3 contains 13 residues.

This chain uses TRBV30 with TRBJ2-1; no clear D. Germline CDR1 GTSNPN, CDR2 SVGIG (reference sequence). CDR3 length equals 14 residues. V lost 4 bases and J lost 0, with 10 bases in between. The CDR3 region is CAWNVGYSYNEQFF. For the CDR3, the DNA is TGTGCCTGGAATGTCGGGTACTCCTACAATGAGCAGTTCTTC.

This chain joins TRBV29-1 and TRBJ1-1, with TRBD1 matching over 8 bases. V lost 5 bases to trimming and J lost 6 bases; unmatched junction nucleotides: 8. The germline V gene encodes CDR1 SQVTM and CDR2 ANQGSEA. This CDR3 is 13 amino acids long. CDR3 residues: CSVRQGIDAEAFF. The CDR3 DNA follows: TGCAGCGTTCGACAGGGGATTGACGCTGAAGCTTTCTTT.

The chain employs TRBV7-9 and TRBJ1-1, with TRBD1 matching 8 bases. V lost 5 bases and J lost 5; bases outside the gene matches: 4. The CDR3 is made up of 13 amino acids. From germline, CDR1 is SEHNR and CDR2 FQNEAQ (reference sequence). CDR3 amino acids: CASSTDRVTEAFF. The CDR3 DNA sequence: TGTGCCAGCAGCACGGACAGGGTGACTGAAGCTTTCTTT.

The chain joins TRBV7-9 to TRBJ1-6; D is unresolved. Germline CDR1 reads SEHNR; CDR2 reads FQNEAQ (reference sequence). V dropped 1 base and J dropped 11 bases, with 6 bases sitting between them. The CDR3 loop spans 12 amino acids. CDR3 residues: CASSLDQAPLHF. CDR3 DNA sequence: TGTGCCAGCAGCTTAGACCAGGCACCCCTCCACTTT.

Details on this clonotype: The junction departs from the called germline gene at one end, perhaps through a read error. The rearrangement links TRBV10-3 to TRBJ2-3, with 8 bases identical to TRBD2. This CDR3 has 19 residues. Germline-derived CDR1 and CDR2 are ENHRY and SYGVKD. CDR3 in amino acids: CAVSGGASGPFLGTDTQYF. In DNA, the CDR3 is TGTGCCGTCAGTGGAGGGGCTAGCGGGCCCTTTCTAGGCACAGATACGCAGTATTTT.

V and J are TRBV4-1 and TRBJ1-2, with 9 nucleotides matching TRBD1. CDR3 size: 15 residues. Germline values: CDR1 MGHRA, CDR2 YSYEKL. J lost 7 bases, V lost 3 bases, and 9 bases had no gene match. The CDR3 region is CASSHATGGACGYTF. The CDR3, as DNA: TGCGCCAGCAGCCATGCTACAGGGGGCGCCTGTGGCTACACCTTC.

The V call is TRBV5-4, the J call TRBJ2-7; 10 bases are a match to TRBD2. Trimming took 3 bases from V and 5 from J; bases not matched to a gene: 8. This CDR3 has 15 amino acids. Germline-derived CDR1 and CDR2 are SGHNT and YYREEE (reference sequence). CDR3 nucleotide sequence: TGTGCCAGCAGCTCGCTATCTAGCGGGAGCGACGAGCAGTACTTC. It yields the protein CASSSLSSGSDEQYF.

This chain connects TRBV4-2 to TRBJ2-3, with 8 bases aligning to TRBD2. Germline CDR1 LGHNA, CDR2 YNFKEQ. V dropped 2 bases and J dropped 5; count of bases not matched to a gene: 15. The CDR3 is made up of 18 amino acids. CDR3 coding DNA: TGTGCCAGCAGCCAATCCGAACAGCGGGAGAGCCAAGGAGATACGCAGTATTTT. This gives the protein CASSQSEQRESQGDTQYF.

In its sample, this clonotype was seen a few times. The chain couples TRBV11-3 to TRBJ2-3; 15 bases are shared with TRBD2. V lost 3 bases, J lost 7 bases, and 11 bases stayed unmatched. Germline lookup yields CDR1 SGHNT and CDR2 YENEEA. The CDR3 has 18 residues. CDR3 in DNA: TGTGCCAGCAGCTTGGGCGCGGGACTAGCGGGAGGAACATATACGCAGTATTTT. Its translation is CASSLGAGLAGGTYTQYF.

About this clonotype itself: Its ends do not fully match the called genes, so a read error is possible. In nucleotides, the CDR3 is TGTGCCAGCAACTTAGGGAGGAACACTGAAGCTTTCTTT. Translating it yields CASNLGRNTEAFF. V gene TRBV7-6 combines with J gene TRBJ1-1, with unresolved D. Germline V gene lookup returns CDR1 SGHVS and CDR2 FNYEAQ. The CDR3 is 13 residues long.

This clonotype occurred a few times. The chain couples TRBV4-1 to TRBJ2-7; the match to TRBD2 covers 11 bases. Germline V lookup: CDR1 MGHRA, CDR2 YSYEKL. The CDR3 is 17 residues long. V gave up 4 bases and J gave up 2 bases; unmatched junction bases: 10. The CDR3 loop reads CASSLTQTSGVTYEQYF. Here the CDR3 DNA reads TGCGCCAGCAGCCTTACTCAGACTAGCGGGGTTACCTACGAGCAGTACTTC.

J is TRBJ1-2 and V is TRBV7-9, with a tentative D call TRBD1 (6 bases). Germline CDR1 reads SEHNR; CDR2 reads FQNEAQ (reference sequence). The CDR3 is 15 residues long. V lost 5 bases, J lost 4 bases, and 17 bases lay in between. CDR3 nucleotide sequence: TGTGCCAGCAGCCCTTCGACAGGCGAAACCTATGGCTACACCTTC. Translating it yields CASSPSTGETYGYTF. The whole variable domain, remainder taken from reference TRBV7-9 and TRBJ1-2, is DTGVSQNPRHKITKRGQNVTFRCDPISEHNRLYWYRQTLGQGPEFLTYFQNEAQLEKSRLLSDRFSAERPKGSFSTLEIQRTEQGDSAMYLCASSPSTGETYGYTFGSGTRLTVV.

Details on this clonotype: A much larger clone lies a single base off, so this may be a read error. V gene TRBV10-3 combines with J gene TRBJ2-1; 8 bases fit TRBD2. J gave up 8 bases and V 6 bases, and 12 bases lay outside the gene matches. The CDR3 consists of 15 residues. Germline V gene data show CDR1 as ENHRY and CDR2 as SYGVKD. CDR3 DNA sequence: TGTGCCATCAGCTCGGGGGGGGATCCTTATGATGAGCAGTTCTTC. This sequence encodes CAISSGGDPYDEQFF.

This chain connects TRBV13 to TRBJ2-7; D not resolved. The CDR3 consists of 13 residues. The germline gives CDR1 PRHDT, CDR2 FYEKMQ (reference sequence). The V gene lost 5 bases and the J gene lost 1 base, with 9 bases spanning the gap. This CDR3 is CASSQAWSYEQYF. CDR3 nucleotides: TGTGCCAGCAGCCAGGCTTGGTCCTACGAGCAGTACTTC.

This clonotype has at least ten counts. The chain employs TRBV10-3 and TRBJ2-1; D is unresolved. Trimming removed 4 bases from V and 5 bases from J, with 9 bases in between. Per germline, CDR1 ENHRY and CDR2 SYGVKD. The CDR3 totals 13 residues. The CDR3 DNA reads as TGTGCCATCAGTGGAGAGACAAACAATGAGCAGTTCTTC. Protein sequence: CAISGETNNEQFF.

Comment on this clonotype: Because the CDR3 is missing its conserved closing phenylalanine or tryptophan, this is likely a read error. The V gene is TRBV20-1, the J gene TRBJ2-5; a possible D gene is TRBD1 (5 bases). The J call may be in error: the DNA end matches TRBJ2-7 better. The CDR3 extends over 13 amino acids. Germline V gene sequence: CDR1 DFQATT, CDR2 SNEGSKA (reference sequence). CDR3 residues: CSAREGVGYEQYC. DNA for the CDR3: TGCAGTGCTAGAGAAGGGGTTGGCTACGAGCAGTACTGC.

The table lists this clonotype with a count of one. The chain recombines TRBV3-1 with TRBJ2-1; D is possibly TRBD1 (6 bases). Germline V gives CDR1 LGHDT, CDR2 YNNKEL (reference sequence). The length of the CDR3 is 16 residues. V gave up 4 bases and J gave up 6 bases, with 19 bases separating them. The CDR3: CASSRTGTLKANEQFF. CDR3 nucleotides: TGTGCCAGCAGCCGGACCGGGACACTGAAGGCCAATGAGCAGTTCTTC.

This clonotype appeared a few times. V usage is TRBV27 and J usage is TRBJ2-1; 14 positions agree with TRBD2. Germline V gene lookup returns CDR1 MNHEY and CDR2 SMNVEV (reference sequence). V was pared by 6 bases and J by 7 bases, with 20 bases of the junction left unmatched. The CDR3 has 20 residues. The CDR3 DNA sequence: TGTGCCAGCAGCACCCCCGGGACTAGCGGGAGTAGTAGAGATAGGAATGAGCAGTTCTTC. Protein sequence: CASSTPGTSGSSRDRNEQFF.

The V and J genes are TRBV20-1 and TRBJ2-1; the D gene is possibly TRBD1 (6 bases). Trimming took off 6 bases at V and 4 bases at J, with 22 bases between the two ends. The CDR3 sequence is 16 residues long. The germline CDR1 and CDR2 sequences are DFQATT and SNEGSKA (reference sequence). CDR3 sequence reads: CSASDPDLGHYNEQFF. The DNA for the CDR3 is TGCAGTGCCTCCGACCCGGACTTGGGACATTACAATGAGCAGTTCTTC.

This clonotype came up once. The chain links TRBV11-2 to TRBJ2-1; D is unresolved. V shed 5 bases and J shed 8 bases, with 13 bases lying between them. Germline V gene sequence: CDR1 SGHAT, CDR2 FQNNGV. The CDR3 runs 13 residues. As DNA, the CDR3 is TGTGCCAGCAGCCCGCCCAACGGAGATGAGCAGTTCTTC. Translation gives CASSPPNGDEQFF.

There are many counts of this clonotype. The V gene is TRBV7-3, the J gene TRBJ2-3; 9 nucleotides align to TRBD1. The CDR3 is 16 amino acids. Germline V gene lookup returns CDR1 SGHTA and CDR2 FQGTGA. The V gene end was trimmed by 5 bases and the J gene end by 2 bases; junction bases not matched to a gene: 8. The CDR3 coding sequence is TGTGCCAGCAGCCGGACAGGGGACGGTGTCACAGATACGCAGTATTTT. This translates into CASSRTGDGVTDTQYF.

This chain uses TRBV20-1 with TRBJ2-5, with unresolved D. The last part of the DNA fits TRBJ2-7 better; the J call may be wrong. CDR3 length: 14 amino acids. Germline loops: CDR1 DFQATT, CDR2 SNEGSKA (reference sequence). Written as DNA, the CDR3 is TGCAGTGCTCTCTTGTTAGGTGGAGAGCGCGAGCAGTACTTC. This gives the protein CSALLLGGEREQYF.

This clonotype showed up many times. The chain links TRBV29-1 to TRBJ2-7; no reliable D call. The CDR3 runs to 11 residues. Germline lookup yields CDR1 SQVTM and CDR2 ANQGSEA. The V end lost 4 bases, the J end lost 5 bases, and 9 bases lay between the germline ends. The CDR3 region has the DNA TGCAGCGTTGTAGGGATCGACGAGCAGTACTTC. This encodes CSVVGIDEQYF.

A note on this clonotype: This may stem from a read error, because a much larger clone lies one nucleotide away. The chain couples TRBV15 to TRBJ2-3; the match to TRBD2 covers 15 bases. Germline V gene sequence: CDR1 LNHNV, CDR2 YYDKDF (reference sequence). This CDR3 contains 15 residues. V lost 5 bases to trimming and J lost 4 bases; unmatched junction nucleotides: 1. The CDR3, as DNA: TGTGCCACCAGCGGACTAGCGGGGGGGGCAGATACGCAGTATTTT. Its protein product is CATSGLAGGADTQYF.

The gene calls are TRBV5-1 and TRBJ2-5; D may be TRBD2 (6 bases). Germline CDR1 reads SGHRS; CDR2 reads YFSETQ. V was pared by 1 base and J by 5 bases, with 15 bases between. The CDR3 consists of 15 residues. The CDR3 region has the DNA TGCGCCAGCAGCTTGATGGGGAGGACCGGGGAGACCCAGTACTTC. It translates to CASSLMGRTGETQYF.

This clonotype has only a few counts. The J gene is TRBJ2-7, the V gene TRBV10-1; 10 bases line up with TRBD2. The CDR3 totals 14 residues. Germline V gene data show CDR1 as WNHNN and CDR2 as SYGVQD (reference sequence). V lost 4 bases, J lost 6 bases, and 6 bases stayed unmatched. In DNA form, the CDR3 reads TGCGCCAGCAGTGGGAGCGGGGGGGCCGGCGAGCAGTACTTC. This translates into CASSGSGGAGEQYF.

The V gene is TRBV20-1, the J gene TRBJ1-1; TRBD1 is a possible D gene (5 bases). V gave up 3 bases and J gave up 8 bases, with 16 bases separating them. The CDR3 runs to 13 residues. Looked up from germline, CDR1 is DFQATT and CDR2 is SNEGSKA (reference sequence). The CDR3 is CSASEGKHREAFF. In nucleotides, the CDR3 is TGCAGTGCTAGTGAGGGGAAACATAGGGAAGCTTTCTTT.

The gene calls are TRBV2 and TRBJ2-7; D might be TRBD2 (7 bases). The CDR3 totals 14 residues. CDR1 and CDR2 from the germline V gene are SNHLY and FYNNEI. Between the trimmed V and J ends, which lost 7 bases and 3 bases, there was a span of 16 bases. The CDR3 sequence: CASNIRGGDYEQYF. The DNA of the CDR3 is TGTGCCAGCAATATAAGGGGGGGCGACTACGAGCAGTACTTC.